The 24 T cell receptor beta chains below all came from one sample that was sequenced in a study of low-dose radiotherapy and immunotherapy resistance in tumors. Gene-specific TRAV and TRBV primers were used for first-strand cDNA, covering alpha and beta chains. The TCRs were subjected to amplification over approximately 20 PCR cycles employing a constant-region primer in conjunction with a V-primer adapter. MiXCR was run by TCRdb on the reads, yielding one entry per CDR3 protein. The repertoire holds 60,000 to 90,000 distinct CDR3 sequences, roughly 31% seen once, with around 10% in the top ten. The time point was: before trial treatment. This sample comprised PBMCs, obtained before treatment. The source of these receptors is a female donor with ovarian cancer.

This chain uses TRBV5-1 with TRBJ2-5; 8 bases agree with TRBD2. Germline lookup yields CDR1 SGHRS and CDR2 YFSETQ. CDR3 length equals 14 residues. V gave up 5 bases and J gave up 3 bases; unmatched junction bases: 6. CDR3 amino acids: CASSWTSSKETQYF. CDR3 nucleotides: TGCGCCAGCAGTTGGACTAGCAGCAAAGAGACCCAGTACTTC.

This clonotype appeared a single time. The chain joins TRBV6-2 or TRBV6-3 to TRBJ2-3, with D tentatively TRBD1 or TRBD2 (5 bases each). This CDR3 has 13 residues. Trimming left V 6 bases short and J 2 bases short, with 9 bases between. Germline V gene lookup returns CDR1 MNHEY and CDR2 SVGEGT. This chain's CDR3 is CASRGTYTDTQYF. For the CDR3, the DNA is TGTGCCAGCAGAGGGACGTACACAGATACGCAGTATTTT.

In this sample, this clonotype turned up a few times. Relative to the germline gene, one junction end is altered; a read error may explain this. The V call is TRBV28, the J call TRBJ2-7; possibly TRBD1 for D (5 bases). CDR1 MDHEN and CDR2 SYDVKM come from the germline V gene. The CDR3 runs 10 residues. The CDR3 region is CASSLGRANF. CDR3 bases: TGTGCCAGCAGTTTGGGCAGGGCCAACTTC.

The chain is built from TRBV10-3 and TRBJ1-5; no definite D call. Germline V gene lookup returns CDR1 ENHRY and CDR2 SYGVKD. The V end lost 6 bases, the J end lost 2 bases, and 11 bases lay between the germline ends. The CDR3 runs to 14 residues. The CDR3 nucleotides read TGTGCCATCAGGGGTAGGACGGGCAATCAGCCCCAGCATTTT. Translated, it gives CAIRGRTGNQPQHF.

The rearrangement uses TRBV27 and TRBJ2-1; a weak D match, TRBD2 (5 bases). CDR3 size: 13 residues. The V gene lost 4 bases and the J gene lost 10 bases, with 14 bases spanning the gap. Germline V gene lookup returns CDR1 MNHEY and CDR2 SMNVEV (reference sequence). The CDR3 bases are TGTGCCAGCAGTTCTATCGGAGGCTACGAGCAGTTCTTC. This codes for CASSSIGGYEQFF.

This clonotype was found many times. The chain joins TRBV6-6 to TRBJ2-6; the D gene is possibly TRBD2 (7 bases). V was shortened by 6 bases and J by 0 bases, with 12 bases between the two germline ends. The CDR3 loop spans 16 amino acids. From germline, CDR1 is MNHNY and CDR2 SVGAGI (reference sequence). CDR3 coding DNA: TGTGCCAGCAGCGGGGGGCTGAGCTCTGGGGCCAACGTCCTGACTTTC. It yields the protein CASSGGLSSGANVLTF.

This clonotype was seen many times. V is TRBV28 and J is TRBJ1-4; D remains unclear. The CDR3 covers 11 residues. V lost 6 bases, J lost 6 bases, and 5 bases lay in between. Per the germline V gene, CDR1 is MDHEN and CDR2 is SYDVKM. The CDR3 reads CASRGYEKLFF. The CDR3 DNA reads TGTGCCAGCAGGGGATATGAAAAACTGTTTTTT.

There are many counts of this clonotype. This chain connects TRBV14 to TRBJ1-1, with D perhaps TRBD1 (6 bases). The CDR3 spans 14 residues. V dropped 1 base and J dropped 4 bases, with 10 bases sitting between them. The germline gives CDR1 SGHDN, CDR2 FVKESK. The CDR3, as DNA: TGTGCCAGCAGCCAAGTCCCGGGGGCCACTGAAGCTTTCTTT. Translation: CASSQVPGATEAFF.

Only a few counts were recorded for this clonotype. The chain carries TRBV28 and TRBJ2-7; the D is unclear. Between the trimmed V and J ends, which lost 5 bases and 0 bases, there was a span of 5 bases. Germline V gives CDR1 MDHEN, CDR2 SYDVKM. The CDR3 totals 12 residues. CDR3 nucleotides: TGTGCCAGCAGTCGCCGCTCCTACGAGCAGTACTTC. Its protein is CASSRRSYEQYF.

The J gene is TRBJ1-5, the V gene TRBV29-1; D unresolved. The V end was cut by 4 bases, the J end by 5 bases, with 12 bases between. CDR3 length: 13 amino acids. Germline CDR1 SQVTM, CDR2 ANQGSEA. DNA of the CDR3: TGCAGCGTTGGGACCCGAGGTGATCAGCCCCAGCATTTT. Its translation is CSVGTRGDQPQHF.

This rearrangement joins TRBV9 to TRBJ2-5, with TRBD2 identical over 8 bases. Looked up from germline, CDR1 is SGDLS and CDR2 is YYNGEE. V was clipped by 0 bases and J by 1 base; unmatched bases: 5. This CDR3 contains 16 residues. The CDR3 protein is CASSVGSSGLQETQYF. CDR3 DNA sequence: TGTGCCAGCAGCGTAGGATCTAGCGGGCTCCAAGAGACCCAGTACTTC.

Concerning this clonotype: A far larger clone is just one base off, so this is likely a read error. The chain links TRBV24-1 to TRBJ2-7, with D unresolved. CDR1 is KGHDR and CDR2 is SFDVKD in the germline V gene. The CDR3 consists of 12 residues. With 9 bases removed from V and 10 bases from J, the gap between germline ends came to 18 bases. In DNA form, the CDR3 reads TGTGCCACCCCCCCTCCGGTAGAGAGCCAGTACTTC. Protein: CATPPPVESQYF.

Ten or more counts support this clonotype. The CDR3 is CASSSGGAATQYF. CDR3 sequence (DNA): TGTGCCAGCAGCAGCGGGGGGGCGGCTACGCAGTATTTT. The chain uses TRBV28 and TRBJ2-3; 10 bases are a match to TRBD2. This CDR3 is 13 amino acids long. CDR1 and CDR2 from the germline V gene are MDHEN and SYDVKM. The ends lost 6 bases at V and 8 bases at J; junction bases unmatched: 5. Full variable domain (outside the CDR3, taken from reference TRBV28 and TRBJ2-3): DVKVTQSSRYLVKRTGEKVFLECVQDMDHENMFWYRQDPGLGLRLIYFSYDVKMKEKGDIPEGYSVSREKKERFSLILESASTNQTSMYLCASSSGGAATQYFGPGTRLTVL.

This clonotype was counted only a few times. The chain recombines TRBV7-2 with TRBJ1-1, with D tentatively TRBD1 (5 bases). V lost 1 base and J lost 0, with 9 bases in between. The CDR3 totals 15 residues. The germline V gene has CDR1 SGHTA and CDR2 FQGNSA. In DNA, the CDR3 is TGTGCCAGCAGCTTAGTTGGGGCGATGAACACTGAAGCTTTCTTT. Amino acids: CASSLVGAMNTEAFF.

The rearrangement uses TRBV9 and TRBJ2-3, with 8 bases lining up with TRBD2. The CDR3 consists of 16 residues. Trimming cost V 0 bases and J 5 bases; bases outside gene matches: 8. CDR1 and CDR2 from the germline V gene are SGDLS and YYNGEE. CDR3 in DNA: TGTGCCAGCAGCGTAGCTGTCGGGAGGGCCTTAGATACGCAGTATTTT. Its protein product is CASSVAVGRALDTQYF.

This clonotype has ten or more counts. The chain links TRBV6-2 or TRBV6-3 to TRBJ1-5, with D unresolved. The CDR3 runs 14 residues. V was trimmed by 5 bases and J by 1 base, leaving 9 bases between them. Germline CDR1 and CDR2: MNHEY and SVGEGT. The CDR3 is CASSGVNSNQPQHF. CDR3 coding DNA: TGTGCCAGCAGTGGGGTAAACAGCAATCAGCCCCAGCATTTT.

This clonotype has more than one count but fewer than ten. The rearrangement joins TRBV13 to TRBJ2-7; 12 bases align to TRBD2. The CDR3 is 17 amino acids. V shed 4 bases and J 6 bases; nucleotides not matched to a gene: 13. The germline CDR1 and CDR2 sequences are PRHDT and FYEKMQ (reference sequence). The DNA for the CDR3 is TGTGCCAGCAGCTCGGGACTAGCGGGCCCCCGCTCCGGCGAGCAGTACTTC. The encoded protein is CASSSGLAGPRSGEQYF.

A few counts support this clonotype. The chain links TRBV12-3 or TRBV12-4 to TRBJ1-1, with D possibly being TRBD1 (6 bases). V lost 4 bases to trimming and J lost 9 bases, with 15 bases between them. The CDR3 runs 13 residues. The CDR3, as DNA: TGTGCCAGCAGTTCCCAGGGGCAGAGTAAAGCTTTCTTT. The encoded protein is CASSSQGQSKAFF.

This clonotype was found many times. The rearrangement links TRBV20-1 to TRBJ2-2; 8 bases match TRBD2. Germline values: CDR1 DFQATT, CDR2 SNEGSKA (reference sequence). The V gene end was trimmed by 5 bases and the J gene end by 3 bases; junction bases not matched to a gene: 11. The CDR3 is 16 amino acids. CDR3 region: CSARNRGGRDTGELFF. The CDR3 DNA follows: TGCAGTGCTCGGAACCGGGGGGGGCGCGACACCGGGGAGCTGTTTTTT.

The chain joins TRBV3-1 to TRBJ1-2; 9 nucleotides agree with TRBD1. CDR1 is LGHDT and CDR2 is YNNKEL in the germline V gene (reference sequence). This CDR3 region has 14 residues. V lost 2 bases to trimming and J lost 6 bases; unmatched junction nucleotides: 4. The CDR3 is CASSQIQGANGYTF. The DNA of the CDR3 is TGTGCCAGCAGCCAAATACAGGGGGCCAATGGCTACACCTTC.

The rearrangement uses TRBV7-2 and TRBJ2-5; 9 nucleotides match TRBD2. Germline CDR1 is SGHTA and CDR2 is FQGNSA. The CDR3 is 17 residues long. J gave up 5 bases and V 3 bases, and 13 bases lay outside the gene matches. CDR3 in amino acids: CASSLQGGGALGETQYF. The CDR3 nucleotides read TGTGCCAGCAGCTTGCAAGGCGGGGGGGCCTTGGGGGAGACCCAGTACTTC.

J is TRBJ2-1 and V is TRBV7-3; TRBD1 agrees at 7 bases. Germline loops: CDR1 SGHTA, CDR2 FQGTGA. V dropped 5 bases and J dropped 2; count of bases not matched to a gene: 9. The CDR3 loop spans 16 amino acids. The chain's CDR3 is CASSPTSTGTYNEQFF. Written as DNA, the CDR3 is TGTGCCAGCAGCCCAACTTCGACAGGGACCTACAATGAGCAGTTCTTC.

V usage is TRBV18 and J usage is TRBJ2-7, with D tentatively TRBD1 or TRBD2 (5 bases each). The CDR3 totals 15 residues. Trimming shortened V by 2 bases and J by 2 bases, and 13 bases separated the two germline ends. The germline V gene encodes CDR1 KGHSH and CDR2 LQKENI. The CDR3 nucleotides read TGTGCCAGCTCACCAGAGGGGCATGGGACCTACGAGCAGTACTTC. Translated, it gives CASSPEGHGTYEQYF.

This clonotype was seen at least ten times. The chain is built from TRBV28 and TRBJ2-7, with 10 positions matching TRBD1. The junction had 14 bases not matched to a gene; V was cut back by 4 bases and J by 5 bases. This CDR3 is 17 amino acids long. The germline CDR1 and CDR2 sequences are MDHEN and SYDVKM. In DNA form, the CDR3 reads TGTGCCAGCAGTTCACCTGGCCTCGGACAGGGGGAGAACGAGCAGTACTTC. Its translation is CASSSPGLGQGENEQYF.